This T cell receptor (beta chain) is drawn from a study of Ad26.COV2.S vaccination and SARS-CoV-2 variants. At the level of the study: Vaccine-arm donor from the placebo-controlled COV1001 Ad26.COV2.S trial. The study, taken as a whole, reports: Total T cell responses may have been underestimated by the TCR breadth and depth analyses. Reported post-vaccination CD8+ and CD4+ T cell responses to spike showed substantial breadth.

Sequencing was performed with immunoSEQ multiplex PCR; in TCRdb, only in-frame clones are kept and a portion is missing. The sample lists over 400,000 clones, around 93% occurring once. Germline CDR1 SEHNR, CDR2 FQNEAQ (reference sequence). This CDR3 comprises 14 residues. The V end lost 1 base, the J end lost 3 bases, and 10 bases lay between the germline ends. The treatment was: some 20 received Ad26.COV2.S at low or high dose, single or two shots; about five received placebo; per-sample allocation not given. The samples date from day 63 after the first vaccine or placebo injection. Comments on this clone: As yet, its antigen is unknown.

This receptor was taken from a person aged 18-65 years who received the Ad26.COV2.S COVID-19 vaccine or a placebo. Here the sequenced sample was peripheral blood, taken in a trial of Ad26.COV2.S vaccine versus placebo. The V call is TRBV7-9, the J call TRBJ2-7; the D is unclear. Here the CDR3 reads CASSLVALNYEQYF. In DNA form, the CDR3 reads TGTGCCAGCAGCTTAGTTGCGCTAAACTACGAGCAGTACTTC.